This TCR beta chain originates from a study of cytomegalovirus exposure and HLA in healthy donors. About the study: The use of the same platform for the approximately 130 validation repertoires and the approximately 670 first-cohort repertoires was reported by a later analysis. Study results and limitations: Altogether, 170 or so TCR beta chains were recorded as cytomegalovirus-associated. Reports showed the classifier diagnosing cytomegalovirus status with high specificity and sensitivity.

With respect to this clone: The antigen remains undetermined.

Repertoires were generated with immunoSEQ multiplex PCR, while TCRdb's copy carries only in-frame clones and drops some. The repertoire holds 260,000 or so clones, with about 92% as singletons. The CDR3 spans 13 residues. V lost 4 bases and J lost 1, with 8 bases in between. The germline CDR1 and CDR2 sequences are MGHRA and YSYEKL. The chain couples TRBV4-1 to TRBJ2-7; D is possibly TRBD2 (6 bases). The origin of this receptor is a woman aged 25 to 39 in good health and CMV-seronegative. The specimen was PBMCs. Written as DNA, the CDR3 is TGCGCCAGCAGCCGCGGGGTTTCCTACGAGCAGTACTTC. It codes for CASSRGVSYEQYF.